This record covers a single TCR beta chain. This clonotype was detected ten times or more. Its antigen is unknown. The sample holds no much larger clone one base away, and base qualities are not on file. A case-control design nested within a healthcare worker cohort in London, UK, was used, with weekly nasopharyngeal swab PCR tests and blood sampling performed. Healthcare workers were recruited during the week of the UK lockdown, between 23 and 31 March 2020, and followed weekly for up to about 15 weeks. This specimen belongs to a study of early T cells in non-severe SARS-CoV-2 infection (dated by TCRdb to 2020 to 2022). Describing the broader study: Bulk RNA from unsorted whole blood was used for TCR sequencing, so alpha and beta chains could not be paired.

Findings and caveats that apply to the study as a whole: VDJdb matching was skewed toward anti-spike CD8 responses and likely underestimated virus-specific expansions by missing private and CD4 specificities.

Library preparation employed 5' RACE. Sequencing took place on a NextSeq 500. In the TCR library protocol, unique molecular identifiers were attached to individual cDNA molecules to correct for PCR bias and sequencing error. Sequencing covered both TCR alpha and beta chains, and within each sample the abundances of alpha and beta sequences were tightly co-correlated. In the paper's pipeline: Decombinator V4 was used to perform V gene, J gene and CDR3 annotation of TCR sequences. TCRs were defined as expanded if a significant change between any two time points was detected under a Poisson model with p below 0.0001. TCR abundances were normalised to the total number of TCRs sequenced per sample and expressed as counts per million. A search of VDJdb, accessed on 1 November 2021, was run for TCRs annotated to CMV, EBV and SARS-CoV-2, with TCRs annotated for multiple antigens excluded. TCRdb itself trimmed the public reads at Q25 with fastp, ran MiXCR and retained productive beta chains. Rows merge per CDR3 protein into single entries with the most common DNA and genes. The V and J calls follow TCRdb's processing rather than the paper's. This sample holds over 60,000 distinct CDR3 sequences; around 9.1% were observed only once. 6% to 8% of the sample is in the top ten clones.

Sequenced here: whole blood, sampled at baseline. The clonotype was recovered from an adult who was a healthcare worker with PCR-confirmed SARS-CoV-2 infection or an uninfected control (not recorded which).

The DNA is TGTGCCTGGGGCATAGGAGACACTGAAGCTTTCTTT. Its protein product is CAWGIGDTEAFF. Here the chain combines TRBV30 and TRBJ1-1, with the D gene not clear enough to name. Trimming removed 5 bases from V and 3 bases from J, leaving 10 bases between the germline ends. Sequences GTSNPN (CDR1) and SVGIG (CDR2) are obtained from the germline V gene (reference sequence). Counted from cysteine to phenylalanine, this CDR3 has 12 amino acids. Here the CDR3 DNA is all that survives: 36 bases in frame from base 1. This CDR3, with the reference TRBV30 and TRBJ1-1 proteins standing in past its ends, gives the full variable domain SQTIHQWPATLVQPVGSPLSLECTVEGTSNPNLYWYRQAAGRGLQLLFYSVGIGQISSEVPQNLSASRPQDRQFILSSKKLLLSDSGFYLCAWGIGDTEAFFGQGTRLTVV.